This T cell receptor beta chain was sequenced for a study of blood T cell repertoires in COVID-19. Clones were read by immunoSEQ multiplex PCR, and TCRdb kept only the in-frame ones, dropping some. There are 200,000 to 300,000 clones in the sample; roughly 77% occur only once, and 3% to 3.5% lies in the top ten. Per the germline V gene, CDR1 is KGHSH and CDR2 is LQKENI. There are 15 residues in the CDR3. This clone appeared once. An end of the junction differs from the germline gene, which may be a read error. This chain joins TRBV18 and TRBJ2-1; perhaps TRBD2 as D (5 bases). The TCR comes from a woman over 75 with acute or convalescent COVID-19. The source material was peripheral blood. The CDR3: CASSPGGSPYNEQFF. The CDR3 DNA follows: TGTGCCAGTTCACCCGGCGGGTCGCCCTACAATGAGCAGTTCTTC. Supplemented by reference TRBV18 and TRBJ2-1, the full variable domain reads NAGVMQNPRHLVRRRGQEARLRCSPMKGHSHVYWYRQLPEEGLKFMVYLQKENIIDESGMPKERFSAEFPKEGPSILRIQQVVRGDSAAYFCASSPGGSPYNEQFFGPGTRLTVL.